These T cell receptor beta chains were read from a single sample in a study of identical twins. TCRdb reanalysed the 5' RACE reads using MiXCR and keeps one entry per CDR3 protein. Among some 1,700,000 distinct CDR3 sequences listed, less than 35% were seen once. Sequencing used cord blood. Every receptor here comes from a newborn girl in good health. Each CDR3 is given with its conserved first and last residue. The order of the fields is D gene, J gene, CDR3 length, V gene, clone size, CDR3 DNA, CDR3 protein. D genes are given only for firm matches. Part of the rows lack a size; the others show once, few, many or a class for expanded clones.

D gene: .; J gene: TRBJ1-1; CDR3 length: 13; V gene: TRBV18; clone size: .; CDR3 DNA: TGTGCCAGCGCCATCGGACCGAACACTGAAGCTTTCTTT; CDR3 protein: CASAIGPNTEAFF
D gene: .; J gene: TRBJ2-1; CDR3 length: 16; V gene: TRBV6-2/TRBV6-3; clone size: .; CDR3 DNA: TGTGCCAGCAGTTACTCCAAGCGGTCCGTTGACAATGAGCGGTTCTTC; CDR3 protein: CASSYSKRSVDNERFF
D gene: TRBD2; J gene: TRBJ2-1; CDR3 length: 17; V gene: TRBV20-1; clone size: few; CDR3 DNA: TGCAGTGCCCATCTGCAGACTAGCGGGAAAGCCTACAATGAGCAGTTCTTC; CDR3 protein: CSAHLQTSGKAYNEQFF
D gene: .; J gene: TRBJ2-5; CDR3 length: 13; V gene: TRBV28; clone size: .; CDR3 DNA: TGTGCCAGCAGTTTACGAGCAAAAGAGACCCAGTACTTC; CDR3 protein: CASSLRAKETQYF
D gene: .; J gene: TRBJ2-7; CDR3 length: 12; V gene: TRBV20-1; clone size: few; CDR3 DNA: TGCAGTGCTAGTATACTGCCCTACGAGCAGTACTTC; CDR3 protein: CSASILPYEQYF
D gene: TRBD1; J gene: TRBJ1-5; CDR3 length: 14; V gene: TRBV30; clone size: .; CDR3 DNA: TGTGCCTGGTCCCAGGGGGCCAGAAATCAGCCCCAGCATTTT; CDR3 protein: CAWSQGARNQPQHF
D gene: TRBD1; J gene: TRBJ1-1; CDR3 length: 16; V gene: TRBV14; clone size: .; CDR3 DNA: TGTGCCAGCAGCCAAGATAGGGGCAGGGGGAAATCTGAAGCTTTCTTT; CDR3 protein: CASSQDRGRGKSEAFF
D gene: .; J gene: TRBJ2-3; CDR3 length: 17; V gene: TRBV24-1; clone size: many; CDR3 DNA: TGTGCCACCAGTGATTGGGAGGCCAGCGGTAGCACAGATACGCAGTATTTT; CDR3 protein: CATSDWEASGSTDTQYF
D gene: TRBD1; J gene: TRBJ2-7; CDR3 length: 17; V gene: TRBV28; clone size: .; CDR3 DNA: TGTGCCAGCAGAACAAATCCCGGGACAGGGATTTCTTACGAGCAGTACTTC; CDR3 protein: CASRTNPGTGISYEQYF
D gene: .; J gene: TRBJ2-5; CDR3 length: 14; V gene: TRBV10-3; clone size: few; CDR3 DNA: TGTGCCATCAGTGAGTCAGTTGTATCAGAGACCCAGTACTTC; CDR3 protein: CAISESVVSETQYF
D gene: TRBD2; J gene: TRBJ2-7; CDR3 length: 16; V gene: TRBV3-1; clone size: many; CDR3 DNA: TGTGCCAGCAGCCATTCCGGGACTAGCGTCTCCTACGAGCAGTACTTC; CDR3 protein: CASSHSGTSVSYEQYF
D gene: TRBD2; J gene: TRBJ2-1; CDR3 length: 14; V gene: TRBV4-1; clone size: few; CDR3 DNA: TGCGCCAGCAGCCATAGTAGCGGGGGCAATGAGCAGTTCTTC; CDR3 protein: CASSHSSGGNEQFF
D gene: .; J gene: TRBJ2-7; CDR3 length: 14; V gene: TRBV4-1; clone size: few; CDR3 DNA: TGCGCCAGCAGCCGAAATAGAGGGGTCTACGAGCAGTACTTC; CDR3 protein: CASSRNRGVYEQYF
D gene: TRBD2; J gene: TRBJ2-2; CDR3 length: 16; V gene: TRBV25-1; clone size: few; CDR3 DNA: TGTGCCAGCAGTGAATGGGGTAGCGGGGAAACCGGGGAGCTGTTTTTT; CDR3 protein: CASSEWGSGETGELFF
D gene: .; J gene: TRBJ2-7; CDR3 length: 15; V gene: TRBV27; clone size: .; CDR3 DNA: TGTGCCAGCAGTTCCAGGGGTTTTGGTTGGTACGAGCAGTACTTC; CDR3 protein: CASSSRGFGWYEQYF
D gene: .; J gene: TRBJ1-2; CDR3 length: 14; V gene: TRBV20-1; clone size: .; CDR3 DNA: TGCAGTGCTAGAGACCCTGCGACAGGCTATGGCTACACCTTC; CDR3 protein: CSARDPATGYGYTF
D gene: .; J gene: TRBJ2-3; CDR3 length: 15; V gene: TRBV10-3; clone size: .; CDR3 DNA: TGTGCCATCAGTATTAGTAGCTTGGGACCAGATGCGCAGTATTTT; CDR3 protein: CAISISSLGPDAQYF
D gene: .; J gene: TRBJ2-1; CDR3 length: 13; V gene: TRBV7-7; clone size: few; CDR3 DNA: TGTGCTAGCAGCCCCTTAGTCCACAATGAGCAGTTCTTC; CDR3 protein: CASSPLVHNEQFF
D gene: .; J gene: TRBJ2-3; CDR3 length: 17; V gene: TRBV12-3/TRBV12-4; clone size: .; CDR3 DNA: TGTGCCAGCAGTTTCTCTTACCAGGGAACTAGAGCAGATATGCAATATTTT; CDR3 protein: CASSFSYQGTRADMQYF
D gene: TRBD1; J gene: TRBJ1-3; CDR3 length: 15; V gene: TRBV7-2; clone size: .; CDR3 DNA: TGTGCCAGCAGTCAACAGGGGGCGGGCAGGAACACCATATATTTT; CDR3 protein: CASSQQGAGRNTIYF
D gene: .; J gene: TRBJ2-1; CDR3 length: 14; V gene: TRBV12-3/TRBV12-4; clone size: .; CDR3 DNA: TGTGCCAGCACCCTAGCCCGTCGTTACAATGAGCAGTTCTTC; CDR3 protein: CASTLARRYNEQFF
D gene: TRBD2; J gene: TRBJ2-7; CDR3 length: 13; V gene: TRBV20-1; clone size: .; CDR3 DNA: TGCAGTCTCACGGGACTAGCGGCCCACGAGCAGTACTTC; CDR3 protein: CSLTGLAAHEQYF
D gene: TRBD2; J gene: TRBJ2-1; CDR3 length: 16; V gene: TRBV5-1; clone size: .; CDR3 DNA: TGCGCCAGCAGCCTGACTAGCGGGAGCGGCTACAATGAGCAGTTCTTC; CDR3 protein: CASSLTSGSGYNEQFF
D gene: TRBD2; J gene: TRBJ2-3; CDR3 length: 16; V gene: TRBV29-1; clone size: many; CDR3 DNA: TGCAGCGTTGCCCCCCGACTAGCGGGGGGCACAGATACGCAGTATTTT; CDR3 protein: CSVAPRLAGGTDTQYF
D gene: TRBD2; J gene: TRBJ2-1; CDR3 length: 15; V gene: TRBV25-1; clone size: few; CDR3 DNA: TGTGCCAGCAGTGACGTGGGGGAGGGCCTTGTTGAGCAGTTCTTC; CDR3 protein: CASSDVGEGLVEQFF
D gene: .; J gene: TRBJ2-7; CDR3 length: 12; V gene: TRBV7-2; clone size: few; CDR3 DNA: TGTGCCAGCAGCTTAGATCTGGTAGGCCAGTACTTC; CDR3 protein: CASSLDLVGQYF
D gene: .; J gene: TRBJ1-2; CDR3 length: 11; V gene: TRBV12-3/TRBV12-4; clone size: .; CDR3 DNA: TGTGCCAGCAGGCTAAGGGATGGCTACACCTTC; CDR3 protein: CASRLRDGYTF
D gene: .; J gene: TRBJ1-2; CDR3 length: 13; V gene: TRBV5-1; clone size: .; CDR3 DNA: TGCGCCAGCAGCTTGGTTCCGGGCTATGGCTACACCTTC; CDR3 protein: CASSLVPGYGYTF
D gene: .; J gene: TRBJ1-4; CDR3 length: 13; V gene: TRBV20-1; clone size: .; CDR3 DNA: TGCAGTGCTGAAATTGGACAGAATGAAAAACTGTTTTTT; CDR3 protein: CSAEIGQNEKLFF
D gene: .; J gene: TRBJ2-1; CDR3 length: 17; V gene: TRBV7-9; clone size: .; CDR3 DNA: TGTGCCAGCGGCTCGATCAATCACAGGGAGGGGGCCAATGAGCAGTTCTTC; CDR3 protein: CASGSINHREGANEQFF
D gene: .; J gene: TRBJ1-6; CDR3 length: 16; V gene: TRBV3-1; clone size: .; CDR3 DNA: TGTGCCAGCAGCCACGCAGGGGCCGTCTATAATTCACCCCTCCACTTT; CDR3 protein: CASSHAGAVYNSPLHF
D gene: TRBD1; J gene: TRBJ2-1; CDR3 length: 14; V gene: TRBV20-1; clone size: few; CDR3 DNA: TGCAGTGCTGTCCGGGACAGTGCCTACAATGAGCAGTTCTTC; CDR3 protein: CSAVRDSAYNEQFF
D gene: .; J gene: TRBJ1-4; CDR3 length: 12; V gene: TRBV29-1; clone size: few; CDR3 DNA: TGCAGCGGGGGGGGGAGTAATGAAAAACTGTTTTTT; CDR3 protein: CSGGGSNEKLFF
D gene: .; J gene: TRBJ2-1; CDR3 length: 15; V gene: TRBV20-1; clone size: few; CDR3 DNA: TGCAGTGCTAGAATTACGGGACTCACTAACAACGAGCAGTTCTTC; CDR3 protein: CSARITGLTNNEQFF
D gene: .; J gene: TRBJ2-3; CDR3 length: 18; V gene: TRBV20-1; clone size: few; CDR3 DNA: TGCAGTGCTAGAGATTTTCCCCACATAGTTAGGGATCTGACTACGCAGTATTTT; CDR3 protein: CSARDFPHIVRDLTTQYF
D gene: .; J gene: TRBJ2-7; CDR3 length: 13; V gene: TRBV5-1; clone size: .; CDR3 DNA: TGCGCCAGCAGCACAGCGGAATTGTCCGAGCAGTACTTC; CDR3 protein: CASSTAELSEQYF
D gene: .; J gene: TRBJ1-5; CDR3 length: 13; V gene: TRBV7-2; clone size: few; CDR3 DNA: TGTGCCAGCAGCGAAAACTGGAATCAGCCCCAGCATTTT; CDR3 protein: CASSENWNQPQHF
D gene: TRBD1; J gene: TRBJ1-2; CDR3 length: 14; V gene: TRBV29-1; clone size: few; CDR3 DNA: TGCAGCGTTGAAGATATACAGGGGCTGGGTGGCTACACCTTC; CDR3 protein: CSVEDIQGLGGYTF
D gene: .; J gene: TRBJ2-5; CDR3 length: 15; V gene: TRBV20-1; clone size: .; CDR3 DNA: TGCAGTGCTAGTTGGACTAACGGCCTCCAAGAGACCCAGTACTTC; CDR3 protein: CSASWTNGLQETQYF
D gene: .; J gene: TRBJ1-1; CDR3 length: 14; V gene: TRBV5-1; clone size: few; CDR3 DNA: TGCGCCAGCAGCTTACAGATGGTGAACACTGAAGCTTTCTTT; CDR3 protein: CASSLQMVNTEAFF
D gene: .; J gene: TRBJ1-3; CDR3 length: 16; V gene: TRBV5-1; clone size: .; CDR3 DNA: TGCGCCAGCAGCTCTCATATCTCCAGCTCTGGAAACACCATATATTTT; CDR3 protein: CASSSHISSSGNTIYF
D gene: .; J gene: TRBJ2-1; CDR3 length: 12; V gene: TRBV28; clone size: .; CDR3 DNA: TGTGCCAGCAGTTTCTATTCCTATGAGCAGTTCTTC; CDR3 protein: CASSFYSYEQFF